The TCR beta chain described here comes from a study of shared clonotypes between healthy human individuals. Study-wide context: Samples came from two female and a few male donors aged 18 to 49. Donors had three CD4 naive, three CD4 memory, two CD8 naive and one CD8 memory plate apiece. Broader study findings: Generation probabilities were higher for clonotypes shared across all four sorted-subset donors than for unshared ones. It was expected that sequencing depth would affect clonotype sharing among donors.

Germline V gene sequence: CDR1 SGHTA, CDR2 FQGNSA. The CDR3 has 18 residues. The J segment lost 0 bases and the V segment lost 1 base, leaving 8 bases of the junction unmatched. Data came from immunoSEQ multiplex PCR; TCRdb stores just in-frame clones and leaves some out. The repertoire holds hundreds of thousands of clones, with 60% to 80% as singletons. For this clone: Antigen unknown.

The receptor was derived from a woman between 25 and 40 years old in good health. The sample consisted of memory CD4+ T cells sorted from blood. Subset noted: CD45RA-negative fraction. The rearrangement links TRBV7-2 to TRBJ2-2, with 7 positions matching TRBD2. The CDR3 DNA reads TGTGCCAGCAGCTTAGTAGGGTCCAGCGGGGCGAACACCGGGGAGCTGTTTTTT. As protein: CASSLVGSSGANTGELFF.